The 20 T cell receptor beta chains given below trace back to one sample, sequenced in a study of blood T cell repertoires in COVID-19. Clones were sequenced by immunoSEQ multiplex PCR, and TCRdb holds only the in-frame ones, with some missing. The sample includes about 86,000 clones, approximately 78% seen only once; the top ten take more than 1%. The sequenced sample was peripheral blood. The receptors originated from a woman older than 75 with acute or convalescent COVID-19.

The chain couples TRBV6-1 to TRBJ2-7; D unresolved. The germline V gene encodes CDR1 MNHNS and CDR2 SASEGT. V shed 0 bases and J shed 3 bases, with 12 bases lying between them. The CDR3 is 15 residues long. CDR3 amino acids: CASSEAKQTHYEQYF. Written as DNA, the CDR3 is TGTGCCAGCAGTGAAGCGAAGCAGACACACTACGAGCAGTACTTC.

V gene TRBV28 combines with J gene TRBJ2-1; the D gene is possibly TRBD2 (5 bases). V shed 2 bases and J shed 2 bases, with 7 bases lying between them. Germline V CDR1 and CDR2: MDHEN, SYDVKM. CDR3 size: 14 residues. Here the CDR3 reads CASSLPGTYNEQFF. The CDR3 DNA is TGTGCCAGCAGTTTACCCGGGACCTACAATGAGCAGTTCTTC.

The V call is TRBV2, the J call TRBJ1-6, with a tentative D call TRBD1 (5 bases). The CDR3 sequence is 14 residues long. Germline V gene lookup returns CDR1 SNHLY and CDR2 FYNNEI. Trimming removed 6 bases at V and 7 bases at J, with 13 bases between. The CDR3 DNA is TGTGCCAGCAGCTTACAGGAGATCAATTCACCCCTCCACTTT. Translation gives CASSLQEINSPLHF.

The V call is TRBV6-5, the J call TRBJ1-1, with D perhaps TRBD1 (5 bases). The CDR3 sequence is 14 residues long. Germline V gene data show CDR1 as MNHEY and CDR2 as SVGAGI. V shed 5 bases and J shed 4 bases, with 14 bases lying between them. The CDR3 protein is CASSTGRVVTEAFF. DNA for the CDR3: TGTGCCAGCAGTACCGGCAGGGTAGTCACTGAAGCTTTCTTT.

This rearrangement joins TRBV15 to TRBJ2-2; D may be TRBD2 (6 bases). With 6 bases removed from V and 4 bases from J, the gap between germline ends came to 15 bases. There are 15 residues in the CDR3. Germline V CDR1 and CDR2: LNHNV, YYDKDF (reference sequence). CDR3 in amino acids: CATRPSGVSTGELFF. The CDR3 coding sequence is TGTGCCACCAGACCGTCGGGGGTTAGCACCGGGGAGCTGTTTTTT.

This chain uses TRBV10-1 with TRBJ1-1, with 7 nucleotides matching TRBD1. This CDR3 comprises 12 residues. Germline lookup yields CDR1 WNHNN and CDR2 SYGVQD (reference sequence). V was pared by 2 bases and J by 10 bases, with 4 bases of the junction left unmatched. The DNA for the CDR3 is TGCGCCAGCAGTGAGAACAGGGGAAGAGCTTTCTTT. Residues: CASSENRGRAFF.

The chain recombines TRBV6-5 with TRBJ1-4; perhaps TRBD1 as D (6 bases). This CDR3 is built from 15 residues. The ends were cut back, 6 bases at V and 5 bases at J, with 16 bases in the middle. Germline V gene data show CDR1 as MNHEY and CDR2 as SVGAGI. The DNA of the CDR3 is TGTGCCAGCAGATTTCACAGGGCATGGAATGAAAAACTGTTTTTT. Its protein is CASRFHRAWNEKLFF.

This clone turned up a few times. This rearrangement joins TRBV5-4 to TRBJ1-2; TRBD1 is a possible D gene (5 bases). The germline V gene encodes CDR1 SGHNT and CDR2 YYREEE (reference sequence). V lost 0 bases and J 0 bases, leaving 15 bases between the germline ends. This CDR3 has 17 residues. CDR3 sequence reads: CASSLGGAGGANYGYTF. The CDR3 DNA follows: TGTGCCAGCAGCTTGGGGGGTGCGGGGGGAGCTAACTATGGCTACACCTTC.

The chain employs TRBV19 and TRBJ1-6, with D perhaps TRBD1 (5 bases). Trimming shortened V by 6 bases and J by 7 bases, and 13 bases separated the two germline ends. The CDR3 spans 14 residues. Germline V CDR1 and CDR2: LNHDA, SQIVND (reference sequence). CDR3 nucleotide sequence: TGTGCCAGTAGAAGCGGGGGAGCGAATTCACCCCTCCACTTT. This gives the protein CASRSGGANSPLHF.

J is TRBJ1-4 and V is TRBV19, with 7 positions matching TRBD1. The CDR3 is 17 residues long. CDR1 is LNHDA, CDR2 SQIVND, per germline (reference sequence). Unmatched junction bases numbered 20, after V lost 6 bases and J lost 10 bases. CDR3 protein: CASRDGQESSPRGKLFF. DNA for the CDR3: TGTGCCAGTAGGGACGGACAGGAGTCCTCGCCTCGGGGAAAACTGTTTTTT.

This clone was recorded at least ten times. The junction differs from germline at one of its ends, possibly a read error. The chain uses TRBV9 and TRBJ2-2, with TRBD2 as a possible D gene (6 bases). The CDR3 covers 16 residues. In germline, CDR1 is SGDLS, CDR2 YYNGEE. The CDR3 spells CASNVGSGVNTGELFF. For the CDR3, the DNA is TGTGCCAGCAACGTAGGATCGGGAGTAAACACCGGGGAGCTGTTTTTT.

J is TRBJ2-2 and V is TRBV25-1; 9 bases are a match to TRBD1. The CDR3 sequence is 14 residues long. The germline gives CDR1 MGHDK, CDR2 SYGVNS. V dropped 6 bases and J dropped 4; count of bases not matched to a gene: 3. The CDR3 coding sequence is TGTGCCAGCAGCCTGACAGGGGGCACCGGGGAGCTGTTTTTT. The encoded protein is CASSLTGGTGELFF. The variable domain in full, with the rest retrieved from reference TRBV25-1 and TRBJ2-2, is EADIYQTPRYLVIGTGKKITLECSQTMGHDKMYWYQQDPGMELHLIHYSYGVNSTEKGDLSSESTVSRIRTEHFPLTLESARPSHTSQYLCASSLTGGTGELFFGEGSRLTVL.

CDR3 residues: CASSLSWLANTGELFF. The CDR3 DNA sequence: TGTGCCAGCAGTTTATCGTGGCTAGCGAACACCGGGGAGCTGTTTTTT. The chain carries TRBV27 and TRBJ2-2; D not resolved. Germline CDR1 is MNHEY and CDR2 is SMNVEV (reference sequence). The V end lost 0 bases, the J end lost 0 bases, and 8 bases lay between the germline ends. The CDR3 has 16 residues.

This clone appeared a few times. V is TRBV5-8 and J is TRBJ1-2; D remains ambiguous. Germline V CDR1 and CDR2: SGHTS, YDEGEE. Trimming removed 4 bases from V and 4 bases from J, with 5 bases in between. This CDR3 spans 11 amino acids. CDR3 in amino acids: CASSQVYGYTF. CDR3 in DNA: TGTGCCAGCAGCCAGGTCTATGGCTACACCTTC.

The chain employs TRBV3-1 (or the pseudogene TRBV3-2) and TRBJ1-2, with D uncertain. V lost 1 base, J lost 7 bases, and 13 bases lay in between. CDR1 and CDR2 (germline): LGHDT, YNNKEL (reference sequence). CDR3 size: 14 residues. The CDR3 protein is CASSQAEGWSGYTF. CDR3 bases: TGTGCCAGCAGCCAAGCGGAGGGTTGGAGTGGCTACACCTTC.

For the CDR3, the DNA is TGCGCCAGCAGCGTTAGGACTAGCGGGGGCTCCGGGGAGCTGTTTTTT. This encodes CASSVRTSGGSGELFF. This rearrangement joins TRBV5-1 to TRBJ2-2; 13 nucleotides line up with TRBD2. The CDR3 length is 16 residues. V lost 4 bases and J lost 6; bases outside the gene matches: 6. Germline V lookup: CDR1 SGHRS, CDR2 YFSETQ.

CDR3 sequence: CASSEFQGSVMSSNEKLFF. For the CDR3, the DNA is TGTGCCAGCAGTGAATTCCAGGGGAGCGTGATGTCGTCTAATGAAAAACTGTTTTTT. The chain employs TRBV6-1 and TRBJ1-4, with a possible D match to TRBD1 (6 bases). CDR1 is MNHNS and CDR2 is SASEGT in the germline V gene. This CDR3 contains 19 residues. Trimming left V 2 bases short and J 3 bases short, with 22 bases between.

This sequence joins TRBV5-1 and TRBJ1-6; D is unresolved. This CDR3 is built from 16 residues. Germline V gives CDR1 SGHRS, CDR2 YFSETQ. V lost 4 bases, J lost 8 bases, and 19 bases lay in between. This chain's CDR3 is CASSREPLTTDSPLHF. CDR3 sequence (DNA): TGCGCCAGCAGCCGGGAACCACTAACTACCGATTCACCCCTCCACTTT.

The genes are TRBV9 and TRBJ2-7; a weak D match, TRBD2 (6 bases). CDR1 and CDR2 (germline): SGDLS, YYNGEE. Trimming cost V 0 bases and J 3 bases, with 13 bases left between them. This CDR3 has 15 residues. The CDR3 DNA reads as TGTGCCAGCAGCGTAGGTCAGGGAGGCTACTACGAGCAGTACTTC. Protein sequence: CASSVGQGGYYEQYF. Combining the CDR3 with reference TRBV9 and TRBJ2-7 gives the whole variable domain DSGVTQTPKHLITATGQRVTLRCSPRSGDLSVYWYQQSLDQGLQFLIQYYNGEERAKGNILERFSAQQFPDLHSELNLSSLELGDSALYFCASSVGQGGYYEQYFGPGTRLTVT.

The genes are TRBV5-1 and TRBJ2-1; TRBD2 matches 16 bases. CDR1 is SGHRS and CDR2 is YFSETQ in the germline V gene. Trimming at V came to 4 bases and at J to 12 bases, leaving 7 bases not matched to a gene. This CDR3 spans 15 amino acids. The CDR3 spells CASSQGTSGGAWQFF. CDR3 coding DNA: TGCGCCAGCAGCCAGGGGACTAGCGGGGGGGCGTGGCAGTTCTTC.